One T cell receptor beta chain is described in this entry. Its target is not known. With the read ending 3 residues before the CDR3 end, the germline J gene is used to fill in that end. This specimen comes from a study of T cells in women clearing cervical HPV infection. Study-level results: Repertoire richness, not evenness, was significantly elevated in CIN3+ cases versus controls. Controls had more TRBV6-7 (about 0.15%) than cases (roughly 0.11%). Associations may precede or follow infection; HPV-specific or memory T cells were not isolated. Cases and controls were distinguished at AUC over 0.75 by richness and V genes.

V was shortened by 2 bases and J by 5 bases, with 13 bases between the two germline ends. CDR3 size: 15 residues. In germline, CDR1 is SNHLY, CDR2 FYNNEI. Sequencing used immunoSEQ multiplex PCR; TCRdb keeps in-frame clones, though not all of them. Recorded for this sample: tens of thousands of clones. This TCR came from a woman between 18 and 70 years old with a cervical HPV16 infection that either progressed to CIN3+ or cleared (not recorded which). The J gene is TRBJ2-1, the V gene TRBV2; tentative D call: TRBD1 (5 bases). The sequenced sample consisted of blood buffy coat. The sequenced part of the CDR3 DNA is TGTGCCAGCAGTGAAAGAAGGGGCCCGGACAATGAG. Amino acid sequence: CASSERRGPDNE. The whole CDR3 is CASSERRGPDNEQFF. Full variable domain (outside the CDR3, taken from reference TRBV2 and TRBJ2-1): EPEVTQTPSHQVTQMGQEVILRCVPISNHLYFYWYRQILGQKVEFLVSFYNNEISEKSEIFDDQFSVERPDGSNFTLKIRSTKLEDSAMYFCASSERRGPDNEQFFGPGTRLTVL.